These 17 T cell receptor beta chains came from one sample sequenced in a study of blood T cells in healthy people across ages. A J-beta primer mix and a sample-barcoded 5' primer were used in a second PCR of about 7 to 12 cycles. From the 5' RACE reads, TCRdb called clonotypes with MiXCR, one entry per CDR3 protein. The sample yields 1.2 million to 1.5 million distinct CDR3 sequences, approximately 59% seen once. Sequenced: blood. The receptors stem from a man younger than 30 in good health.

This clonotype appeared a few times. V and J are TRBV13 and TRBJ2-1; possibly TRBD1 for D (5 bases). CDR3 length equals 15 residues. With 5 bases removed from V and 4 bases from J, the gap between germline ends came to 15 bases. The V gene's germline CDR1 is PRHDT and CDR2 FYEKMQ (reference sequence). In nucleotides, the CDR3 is TGTGCCAGCAGCGCCGACAGAAACCAATACAATGAGCAGTTCTTC. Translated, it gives CASSADRNQYNEQFF.

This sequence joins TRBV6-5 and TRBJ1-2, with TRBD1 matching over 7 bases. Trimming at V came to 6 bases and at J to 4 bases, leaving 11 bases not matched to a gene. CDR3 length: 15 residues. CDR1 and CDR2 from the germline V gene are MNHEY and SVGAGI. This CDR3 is CASRPTGTEFYGYTF. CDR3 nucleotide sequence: TGTGCCAGCAGACCTACCGGGACAGAGTTCTATGGCTACACCTTC.

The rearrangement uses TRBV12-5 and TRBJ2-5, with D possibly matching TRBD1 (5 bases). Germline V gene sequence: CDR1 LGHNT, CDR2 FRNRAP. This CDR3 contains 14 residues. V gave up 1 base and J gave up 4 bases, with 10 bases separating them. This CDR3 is CASGLDQGGETQYF. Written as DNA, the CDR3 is TGTGCTAGTGGTTTGGATCAGGGTGGAGAGACCCAGTACTTC.

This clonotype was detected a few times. CDR3 DNA: TGCGCCAGCAGCTACCCGGACAGGGGGCAAGGCCTAGCGGGATCAGGGCGGGATGAGCAGTTCTTC. It is translated as CASSYPDRGQGLAGSGRDEQFF. This chain connects TRBV5-1 to TRBJ2-1; 11 nucleotides align to TRBD1. V lost 3 bases, J lost 8 bases, and 28 bases stayed unmatched. The CDR3 extends over 22 amino acids. Germline V gene data show CDR1 as SGHRS and CDR2 as YFSETQ.

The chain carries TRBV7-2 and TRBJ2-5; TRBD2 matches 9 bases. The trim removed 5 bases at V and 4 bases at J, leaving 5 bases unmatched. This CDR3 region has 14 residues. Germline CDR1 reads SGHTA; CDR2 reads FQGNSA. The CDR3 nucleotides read TGTGCCAGCAGCGCGGGACTAGCATTAGAGACCCAGTACTTC. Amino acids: CASSAGLALETQYF.

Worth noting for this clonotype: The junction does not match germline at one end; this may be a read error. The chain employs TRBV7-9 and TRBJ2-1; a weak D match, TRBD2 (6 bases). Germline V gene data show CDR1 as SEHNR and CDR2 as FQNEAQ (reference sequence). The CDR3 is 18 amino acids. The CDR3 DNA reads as TGTGCCAGCAGGTTAGGGAGCGGGCAAACGCTCTCCTACAATGAGCAGTTCTTC. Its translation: CASRLGSGQTLSYNEQFF.

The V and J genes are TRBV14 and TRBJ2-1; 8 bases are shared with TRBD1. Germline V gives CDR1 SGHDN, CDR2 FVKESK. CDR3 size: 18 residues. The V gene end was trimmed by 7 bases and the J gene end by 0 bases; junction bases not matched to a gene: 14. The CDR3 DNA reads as TGTGCCAGCATCATTGCTACCCGACAGGGGAGCTCCTACAATGAGCAGTTCTTC. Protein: CASIIATRQGSSYNEQFF.

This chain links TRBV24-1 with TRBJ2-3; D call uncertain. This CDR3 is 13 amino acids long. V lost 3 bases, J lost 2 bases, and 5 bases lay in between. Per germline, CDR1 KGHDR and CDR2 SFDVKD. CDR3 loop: CATSDTVTDTQYF. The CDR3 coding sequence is TGTGCCACCAGTGATACTGTCACAGATACGCAGTATTTT.

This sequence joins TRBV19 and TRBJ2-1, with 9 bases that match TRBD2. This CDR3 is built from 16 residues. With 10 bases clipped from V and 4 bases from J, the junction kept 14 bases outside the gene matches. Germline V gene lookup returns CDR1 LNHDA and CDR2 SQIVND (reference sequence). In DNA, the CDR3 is TGTGCCACCTCGAATAGGGAGACTAGCGGTTACAATGAGCAGTTCTTC. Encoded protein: CATSNRETSGYNEQFF. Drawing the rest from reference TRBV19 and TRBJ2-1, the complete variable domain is DGGITQSPKYLFRKEGQNVTLSCEQNLNHDAMYWYRQDPGQGLRLIYYSQIVNDFQKGDIAEGYSVSREKKESFPLTVTSAQKNPTAFYLCATSNRETSGYNEQFFGPGTRLTVL.

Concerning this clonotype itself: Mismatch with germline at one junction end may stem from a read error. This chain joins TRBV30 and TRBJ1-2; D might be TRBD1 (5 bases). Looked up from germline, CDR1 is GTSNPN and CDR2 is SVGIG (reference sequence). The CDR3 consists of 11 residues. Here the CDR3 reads CAGSRDYGYTF. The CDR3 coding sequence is TGTGCCGGGAGCAGGGACTATGGCTACACCTTC.

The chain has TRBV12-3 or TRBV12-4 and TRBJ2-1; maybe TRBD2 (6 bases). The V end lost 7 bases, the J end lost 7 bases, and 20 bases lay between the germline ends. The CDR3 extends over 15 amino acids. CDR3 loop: CASTDWDSFGNEQFF. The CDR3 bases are TGTGCCAGCACCGACTGGGACTCTTTTGGAAATGAGCAGTTCTTC.

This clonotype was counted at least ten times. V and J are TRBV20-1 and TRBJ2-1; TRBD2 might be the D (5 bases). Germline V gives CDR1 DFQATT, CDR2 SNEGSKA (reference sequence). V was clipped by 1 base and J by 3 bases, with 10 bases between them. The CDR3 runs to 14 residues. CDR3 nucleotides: TGCAGTGCTAGAGTGACTAAGGGCTACAATGAGCAGTTCTTC. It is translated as CSARVTKGYNEQFF.

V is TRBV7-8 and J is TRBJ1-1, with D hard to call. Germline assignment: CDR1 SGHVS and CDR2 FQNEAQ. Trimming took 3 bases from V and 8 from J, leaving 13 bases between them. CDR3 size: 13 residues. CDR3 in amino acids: CASSLETGAEAFF. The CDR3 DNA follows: TGTGCCAGCAGCTTGGAAACCGGAGCCGAAGCTTTCTTT.

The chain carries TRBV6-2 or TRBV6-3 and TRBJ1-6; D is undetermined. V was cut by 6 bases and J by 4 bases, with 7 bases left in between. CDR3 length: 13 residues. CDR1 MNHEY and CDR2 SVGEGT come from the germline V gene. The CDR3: CASSARYNSPLHF. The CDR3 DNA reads TGTGCCAGCAGCGCCCGGTATAATTCACCCCTCCACTTT.

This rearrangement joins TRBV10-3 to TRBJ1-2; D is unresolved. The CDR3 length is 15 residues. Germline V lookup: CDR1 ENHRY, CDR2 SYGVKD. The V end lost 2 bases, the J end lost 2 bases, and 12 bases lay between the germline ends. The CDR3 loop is CAISEPAEGNYGYTF. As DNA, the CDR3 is TGTGCCATCAGTGAGCCCGCGGAGGGCAACTATGGCTACACCTTC.

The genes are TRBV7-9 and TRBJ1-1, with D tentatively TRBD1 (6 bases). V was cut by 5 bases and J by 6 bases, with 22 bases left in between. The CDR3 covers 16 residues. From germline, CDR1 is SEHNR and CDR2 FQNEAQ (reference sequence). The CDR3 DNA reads TGTGCCAGCAGCCCCCCCTCCGTGGGGACACCCCCTGAAGCTTTCTTT. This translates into CASSPPSVGTPPEAFF.

Here the CDR3 reads CASSTTPGSYGYTF. The CDR3 DNA is TGTGCCAGCAGTACAACGCCAGGGAGTTATGGCTACACCTTC. The V call is TRBV6-6, the J call TRBJ1-2, with D possibly being TRBD1 (5 bases). CDR3 length equals 14 residues. V lost 5 bases and J lost 5, with 15 bases in between. In germline, CDR1 is MNHNY, CDR2 SVGAGI (reference sequence).